This T cell receptor (beta chain) was recovered during a study of blood T cell repertoires in COVID-19. Study details: The United States, Italy and Spain provided the acute and convalescent COVID-19 samples. The analysed material was cDNA or gDNA that came from T cells, B-cell-depleted T cells, or PBMCs.

The length of the CDR3 is 15 residues. J was trimmed by 3 bases and V by 5 bases; bases with no gene match: 8. CDR1 and CDR2 from the germline V gene are SEHNR and FQNEAQ (reference sequence). Authors' methods: Estimated nucleated cell counts came from reference gene primer amplification. The assay was immunoSEQ multiplex PCR, and TCRdb's table has in-frame clones only and misses some. The D gene and trimming were derived from the DNA, and the V and J assignments and clone size from that table. The sample holds 180,000 or so clones, 76% seen once. This rearrangement joins TRBV7-9 to TRBJ2-7; 9 bases are shared with TRBD1. The source of this sequence is a woman aged 45-65 years with active or convalescent COVID-19. Sequences were obtained from peripheral blood. CDR3 region: CASSPPRTGDYEQYF. The CDR3 DNA reads TGTGCCAGCAGCCCGCCCCGGACAGGGGACTACGAGCAGTACTTC.